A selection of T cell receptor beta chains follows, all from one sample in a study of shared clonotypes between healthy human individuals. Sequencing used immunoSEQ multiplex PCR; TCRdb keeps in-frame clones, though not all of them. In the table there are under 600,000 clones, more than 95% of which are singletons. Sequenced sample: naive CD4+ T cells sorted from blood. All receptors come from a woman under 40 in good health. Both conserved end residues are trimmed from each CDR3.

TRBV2 ASRDTSGDTQY
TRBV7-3 ASSLVLAGGEQF
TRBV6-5 ASSYSQGGSYEQY
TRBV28 ASRNPQGRRTQY
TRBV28 ASSPGELSNQPQH
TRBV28 ASSYDRVRAYEQY
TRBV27 ASSSPLAGAFYEQY
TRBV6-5 ASSYYASQETQY
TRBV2 ASSEGLAGSLETQY
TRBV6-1 ASTLTGASEKLF
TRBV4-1 ASSRGGWTEAF
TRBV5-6 ASKGRTNTGELF
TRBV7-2 ASSVERQMNTGELF
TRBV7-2 ASSPEGALRFTDTQY
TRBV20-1 SARVNGQF
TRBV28 ASRRQGARNYGYT
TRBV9 ASSVVSGFGNTIY
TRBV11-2 ASSLIGSEKLF
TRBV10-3 AISETVYGYT
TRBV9 ASSVDGGRGQPQH
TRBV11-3 ASSFLSGSPLH